Below, 31 T cell receptor beta chains from the same sample are listed, as sequenced in a study of cytomegalovirus exposure and HLA in healthy donors. PCR was performed using 60 Vbeta and 13 Jbeta primers. Assay used: immunoSEQ multiplex PCR; TCRdb lists only in-frame clones, some missing. The sample carries about 120,000 clones, around 69% recorded once. What was sequenced was PBMCs. The receptors were sampled from a man aged 45-60 years in good health and CMV-seropositive.

This sequence joins TRBV27 and TRBJ2-4, with D tentatively TRBD2 (6 bases). V lost 2 bases and J 1 base, leaving 15 bases between the germline ends. The CDR3 runs 17 residues. The germline V gene encodes CDR1 MNHEY and CDR2 SMNVEV (reference sequence). The CDR3 coding sequence is TGTGCCAGCAGTTTAATTAAACGAGGAGGGGCCAAAAACATTCAGTACTTC. Protein: CASSLIKRGGAKNIQYF.

The chain uses TRBV19 and TRBJ2-5; 7 positions match TRBD1. The CDR3 totals 12 residues. Germline-derived CDR1 and CDR2 are LNHDA and SQIVND (reference sequence). Unmatched junction bases numbered 7, after V lost 11 bases and J lost 4 bases. In DNA form, the CDR3 reads TGTGCCGCCAAGGGGGCTGGAGAGACCCAGTACTTC. Protein sequence: CAAKGAGETQYF.

The chain recombines TRBV6-1 with TRBJ2-1; 7 bases map to TRBD2. The J segment lost 4 bases and the V segment lost 4 bases, leaving 10 bases of the junction unmatched. The CDR3 extends over 16 amino acids. Germline V gives CDR1 MNHNS, CDR2 SASEGT. CDR3 loop: CASSVLAEFDYNEQFF. The DNA of the CDR3 is TGTGCCAGCAGTGTCCTAGCGGAGTTCGATTACAATGAGCAGTTCTTC.

This rearrangement joins TRBV25-1 to TRBJ2-1; 7 nucleotides align to TRBD1. The CDR3 length is 15 residues. Germline V lookup: CDR1 MGHDK, CDR2 SYGVNS. J gave up 0 bases and V 6 bases, and 5 bases lay outside the gene matches. The CDR3 loop is CASSQGVNSYNEQFF. CDR3 DNA: TGTGCCAGCAGCCAGGGGGTAAACTCCTACAATGAGCAGTTCTTC.

In its sample, this clone was seen once. This rearrangement joins TRBV4-1 to TRBJ2-7; 9 nucleotides agree with TRBD2. The V and J ends lost 4 bases and 2 bases, in that order; junction bases with no gene match: 9. Germline V gene sequence: CDR1 MGHRA, CDR2 YSYEKL. The CDR3 totals 16 residues. The CDR3 DNA is TGCGCCAGCAGCCTCCAGCCTAGCGGGGCCGCCTACGAGCAGTACTTC. Translation: CASSLQPSGAAYEQYF.

The V call is TRBV5-1, the J call TRBJ1-3; D not resolved. The CDR3 spans 12 residues. V lost 3 bases, J lost 12 bases, and 13 bases lay in between. Germline CDR1 reads SGHRS; CDR2 reads YFSETQ. CDR3 DNA sequence: TGCGCCAGCAGCTCCCTGACCGGGAACATATATTTT. It yields the protein CASSSLTGNIYF.

This chain uses TRBV5-1 with TRBJ2-5; 11 bases match TRBD2. The J call may be faulty, since TRBJ2-7 better matches the DNA end. The CDR3 totals 17 residues. Per germline, CDR1 SGHRS and CDR2 YFSETQ. In DNA, the CDR3 is TGCGCCAGCAGCTTGAGGGGGACTAGCGGAAAATCCTACGAGCAGTACTTC. Its protein product is CASSLRGTSGKSYEQYF.

This clone was detected only a few times. This sequence joins TRBV15 and TRBJ2-7; 10 bases are shared with TRBD1. The CDR3 runs to 14 residues. The germline V gene encodes CDR1 LNHNV and CDR2 YYDKDF (reference sequence). With 4 bases clipped from V and 6 bases from J, the junction kept 6 bases outside the gene matches. CDR3 bases: TGTGCCACCAGCACCCGTGGGACAGGGGTCGAGCAGTACTTC. Protein: CATSTRGTGVEQYF.

The chain combines TRBV15 with TRBJ1-5; a weak D match, TRBD1 (5 bases). V gave up 7 bases and J gave up 7 bases, with 17 bases separating them. The CDR3 has 14 residues. Germline values: CDR1 LNHNV, CDR2 YYDKDF (reference sequence). The CDR3 bases are TGTGCCACCAATAAGGGGCCCTTCGACCAGCCCCAGCATTTT. Translation: CATNKGPFDQPQHF.

The chain joins TRBV6-5 to TRBJ2-3, with a tentative D call TRBD1 (5 bases). The CDR3 runs 15 residues. Germline V gene sequence: CDR1 MNHEY, CDR2 SVGAGI. V was clipped by 2 bases and J by 0 bases, with 9 bases between them. The CDR3 region is CASSYTGRSTDTQYF. The DNA of the CDR3 is TGTGCCAGCAGTTACACAGGCAGGAGCACAGATACGCAGTATTTT.

In this sample, this clone turned up once. The V call is TRBV25-1, the J call TRBJ1-1; the D is unclear. The CDR3 sequence is 15 residues long. Germline lookup yields CDR1 MGHDK and CDR2 SYGVNS. The germline V and J ends were trimmed by 0 bases and 4 bases, with 12 bases remaining between them. The CDR3 here is CASSEYEGWGTEAFF. CDR3 sequence (DNA): TGTGCCAGCAGTGAATACGAGGGTTGGGGCACTGAAGCTTTCTTT.

The chain has TRBV11-2 and TRBJ2-2; weak D call: TRBD2 (6 bases). This CDR3 contains 14 residues. Trimming left V 3 bases short and J 2 bases short, with 7 bases between. CDR1 and CDR2 from the germline V gene are SGHAT and FQNNGV. This CDR3 is CASSLGLNTGELFF. CDR3 nucleotide sequence: TGTGCCAGCAGCTTGGGACTTAACACCGGGGAGCTGTTTTTT.

The V and J genes are TRBV2 and TRBJ2-7, with 9 bases fitting TRBD2. In germline, CDR1 is SNHLY, CDR2 FYNNEI. V shed 1 base, J shed 2 bases, and the junction held 6 bases outside the gene matches. The CDR3 has 16 amino acids. The CDR3 loop reads CASSEGTSGLTYEQYF. CDR3 nucleotides: TGTGCCAGCAGTGAAGGCACTAGCGGGCTAACCTACGAGCAGTACTTC.

This chain joins TRBV28 and TRBJ2-3; D gene uncertain. CDR1 is MDHEN, CDR2 SYDVKM, per germline. The CDR3 is 12 amino acids. V was clipped by 3 bases and J by 13 bases, with 14 bases between them. The CDR3 DNA reads TGTGCCAGCAGTTTGTCTAGATCGAGGAAGTATTTT. Translation: CASSLSRSRKYF.

CDR3 residues: CASSPGQGRSSYNEQFF. The CDR3 DNA reads as TGTGCCAGTTCGCCTGGACAGGGAAGGAGCTCCTACAATGAGCAGTTCTTC. This chain connects TRBV19 to TRBJ2-1; TRBD1 aligns across 8 bases. J lost 0 bases, V lost 8 bases, and 12 bases had no gene match. CDR3 length equals 17 residues. Germline lookup yields CDR1 LNHDA and CDR2 SQIVND (reference sequence).

This clone has just a few counts. The genes are TRBV7-9 and TRBJ1-4, with 10 positions matching TRBD1. V shed 5 bases, J shed 7 bases, and the junction held 7 bases outside the gene matches. Germline V CDR1 and CDR2: SEHNR, FQNEAQ (reference sequence). The length of the CDR3 is 15 residues. The CDR3 nucleotides are TGTGCCAGCAGCCAGACAGGGGGCGCGGGTGAAAAACTGTTTTTT. Protein: CASSQTGGAGEKLFF. The whole variable domain, remainder taken from reference TRBV7-9 and TRBJ1-4, is DTGVSQNPRHKITKRGQNVTFRCDPISEHNRLYWYRQTLGQGPEFLTYFQNEAQLEKSRLLSDRFSAERPKGSFSTLEIQRTEQGDSAMYLCASSQTGGAGEKLFFGSGTQLSVL.

The V gene is TRBV18, the J gene TRBJ2-7, with D tentatively TRBD1 (5 bases). The CDR3 extends over 14 amino acids. Per germline, CDR1 KGHSH and CDR2 LQKENI. V gave up 3 bases and J gave up 3 bases, with 12 bases separating them. This CDR3 reads CASSPLDNSYEQYF. In DNA form, the CDR3 reads TGTGCCAGCTCACCCTTGGACAATAGCTACGAGCAGTACTTC.

This chain uses TRBV2 with TRBJ1-4; D remains unclear. This CDR3 region has 15 residues. Trimming removed 6 bases from V and 3 bases from J, with 14 bases in between. CDR1 SNHLY and CDR2 FYNNEI come from the germline V gene. CDR3 nucleotides: TGTGCCAGCAGGAGAGGGATCGGATCTAATGAAAAACTGTTTTTT. Its translation is CASRRGIGSNEKLFF.

This clone was recorded a few times. This rearrangement joins TRBV27 to TRBJ1-1; TRBD1 aligns across 8 bases. After removal of 6 bases from V and 5 bases from J, the junction contained 11 bases not matched to a gene. The CDR3 length is 15 residues. Germline assignment: CDR1 MNHEY and CDR2 SMNVEV (reference sequence). The CDR3 region has the DNA TGTGCCAGCAGCCCCCTACAGGGGGAAGGGACTGAAGCTTTCTTT. Its translation: CASSPLQGEGTEAFF.

The rearrangement links TRBV6-5 to TRBJ1-1; possibly TRBD1 for D (5 bases). V lost 5 bases, J lost 4 bases, and 14 bases lay in between. This CDR3 has 14 amino acids. Germline-derived CDR1 and CDR2 are MNHEY and SVGAGI. CDR3 nucleotides: TGTGCCAGCAGTATCAGACCGACAGCCACTGAAGCTTTCTTT. It is translated as CASSIRPTATEAFF.

The chain links TRBV19 to TRBJ2-2; 13 nucleotides align to TRBD2. Germline V gene sequence: CDR1 LNHDA, CDR2 SQIVND (reference sequence). Trimming at V came to 2 bases and at J to 7 bases, leaving 4 bases not matched to a gene. The CDR3 is 16 residues long. The CDR3 DNA reads as TGTGCCAGTAGTATAACTAGCGGGGGGGCCATCGGGGAGCTGTTTTTT. Translated: CASSITSGGAIGELFF.

Comments on this clone: At the DNA level, this CDR3 is encoded by other sequences in the same sample as well. J is TRBJ2-1 and V is TRBV7-9; D not certain. The CDR3 has 15 amino acids. Trimming took off 5 bases at V and 1 base at J, with 12 bases between the two ends. CDR1 and CDR2 (germline): SEHNR, FQNEAQ (reference sequence). The CDR3 nucleotides read TGTGCCAGCAGCCCCCCAGGTGGATCCTACAATGAGCAGTTCTTC. Its protein product is CASSPPGGSYNEQFF. Based on the CDR3 plus reference TRBV7-9 and TRBJ2-1, the full variable domain is DTGVSQNPRHKITKRGQNVTFRCDPISEHNRLYWYRQTLGQGPEFLTYFQNEAQLEKSRLLSDRFSAERPKGSFSTLEIQRTEQGDSAMYLCASSPPGGSYNEQFFGPGTRLTVL.

The rearrangement uses TRBV6-5 and TRBJ1-4, with 12 bases lining up with TRBD1. This CDR3 region has 13 residues. Germline values: CDR1 MNHEY, CDR2 SVGAGI. Trimming removed 2 bases from V and 12 bases from J; junction bases left unmatched: 1. The CDR3 region has the DNA TGTGCCAGCAGTTACGGGACAGGGGGCGAACTGTTTTTT. Translating gives CASSYGTGGELFF.

This clone has only a few counts. The chain employs TRBV28 and TRBJ2-7, with 8 bases matching TRBD1. The CDR3 extends over 15 amino acids. Germline assignment: CDR1 MDHEN and CDR2 SYDVKM. Germline trimming cut 5 bases from V and 0 bases from J; bases unmatched to any gene: 6. The CDR3 region is CASSPGGQGSYEQYF. As DNA, the CDR3 is TGTGCCAGCAGTCCAGGCGGACAGGGCTCCTACGAGCAGTACTTC.

The V and J genes are TRBV19 and TRBJ2-1; TRBD1 matches at 7 bases. The CDR3 runs to 11 residues. Trimming cost V 5 bases and J 15 bases; bases outside gene matches: 7. Per germline, CDR1 LNHDA and CDR2 SQIVND (reference sequence). The CDR3 protein is CASSYRGGRFF. The CDR3 DNA reads as TGTGCCAGTAGTTACAGGGGCGGTAGGTTCTTC.

This clone was detected only once. The genes are TRBV2 and TRBJ2-1; TRBD1 agrees at 9 bases. Per germline, CDR1 SNHLY and CDR2 FYNNEI. This CDR3 spans 17 amino acids. The junction had 14 bases not matched to a gene; V was cut back by 10 bases and J by 1 base. The CDR3 DNA sequence: TGTGCCACCCTAACCCTTCGAGGACAGGGGTCCTACAATGAGCAGTTCTTC. Its protein is CATLTLRGQGSYNEQFF.

This clone was detected once. The chain has TRBV27 and TRBJ1-1; no clear D gene. V shed 7 bases and J shed 7 bases, with 10 bases lying between them. The CDR3 runs to 11 residues. CDR1 and CDR2 (germline): MNHEY, SMNVEV (reference sequence). CDR3 sequence (DNA): TGTGCCAGCATACGGGGAGGTGAAGCTTTCTTT. Translated, it gives CASIRGGEAFF.

This chain joins TRBV11-2 and TRBJ2-7; D not certain. In germline, CDR1 is SGHAT, CDR2 FQNNGV. The CDR3 runs 12 residues. Trimming removed 5 bases from V and 9 bases from J, with 14 bases in between. The CDR3 region has the DNA TGTGCCAGCAGCCTAGGCGGAGTGGGGCAGTACTTC. This translates into CASSLGGVGQYF.

This sequence joins TRBV4-3 and TRBJ2-7, with 9 bases lining up with TRBD1. The germline V gene encodes CDR1 LGHNA and CDR2 YSLEER. The CDR3 loop spans 15 amino acids. V lost 5 bases to trimming and J lost 0 bases; unmatched junction nucleotides: 5. CDR3 sequence (DNA): TGCGCCAGCAGCGCCCGGACAGGGGACTCCTACGAGCAGTACTTC. This sequence encodes CASSARTGDSYEQYF.

This chain joins TRBV5-1 and TRBJ1-5, with 7 bases fitting TRBD1. From germline, CDR1 is SGHRS and CDR2 YFSETQ. With V trimmed by 4 bases and J by 4 bases, 8 bases remained unmatched. CDR3 size: 15 residues. CDR3 sequence: CASSRLGTENQPQHF. In nucleotides, the CDR3 is TGCGCCAGCAGCCGACTTGGGACAGAAAATCAGCCCCAGCATTTT.

This clone is a singleton in its sample. The chain uses TRBV6-6 and TRBJ2-3; maybe TRBD2 (6 bases). The CDR3 spans 14 residues. CDR1 and CDR2 from the germline V gene are MNHNY and SVGAGI (reference sequence). The V end was cut by 3 bases, the J end by 9 bases, with 16 bases between. CDR3 region: CASSYSGGASTQYF. CDR3 nucleotides: TGTGCCAGCAGTTATTCGGGCGGGGCCTCGACGCAGTATTTT.